The 27 T cell receptor beta chains in this list originate from one sample, sequenced in a study of tissue T cells after allogeneic stem cell transplantation. Time point specified: mouse harvest day 7 after allogeneic transplant. The graft held 10^6 splenic CD5+ T cells and 10^7 T-cell-depleted bone marrow cells. Only in-frame clones appear in the TCRdb table, and some are missing; sequencing was by immunoSEQ multiplex PCR. The sample carries roughly 7,300 clones, roughly half recorded once. Sample: lymph node tissue. All receptors derive from a female BALB/c mouse given C57BL/6 T cells with graft-versus-host disease after an allogeneic hematopoietic cell transplant.

Worth noting for this clone: Mouse names are used for the genes. The CDR3 goes on 1 residue after the read ends, and that part is filled in from the germline J gene. The chain couples TRBV3 to TRBJ2-3; 8 bases align to TRBD2. CDR3 size: 15 residues. Losses at the gene ends were 1 base for V and 1 base for J; bases not matched to a gene: 1. CDR1 is SNHLY and CDR2 is FYNGKV in the germline V gene (reference sequence). The covered CDR3 bases are TGTGCCAGCAGCTTAGGTGGGGGGGGTGCAGAAACGCTGTAT. Protein sequence: CASSLGGGGAETLY. The entire CDR3 reads CASSLGGGGAETLYF.

To note about this clone: Mouse gene names and germline throughout. The read terminates 1 residue ahead of where the CDR3 ends, so the germline J gene completes it. V usage is TRBV26 and J usage is TRBJ1-2; 9 bases fit TRBD1. CDR1 is KGHPV and CDR2 is FQNQEV in the germline V gene (reference sequence). Trimming removed 4 bases from V and 3 bases from J; junction bases left unmatched: 6. The CDR3 is 15 amino acids. CDR3 region: CASSRQGGWDSDYTF. The DNA read from the CDR3 is TGTGCCAGCAGTCGACAGGGGGGCTGGGACTCCGACTACACC.

With regard to this clone: Gene labels here are mouse ones. The read gets to within 1 residue of the CDR3 end, and the germline J gene fills in the rest. The V and J genes are TRBV26 and TRBJ2-1, with 7 bases that match TRBD1. Germline assignment: CDR1 KGHPV and CDR2 FQNQEV (reference sequence). J gave up 1 base and V 2 bases, and 5 bases lay outside the gene matches. This CDR3 is built from 16 residues. CDR3 in amino acids: CASSLGPGGNYAEQFF. The DNA read from the CDR3 is TGTGCCAGCAGTCTGGGGCCAGGGGGAAACTATGCTGAGCAGTTC.

This clone occurred a few times. Each gene name is a mouse one. The read comes to an end 1 residue before the CDR3 does, leaving the germline J gene to fill in the end. This sequence joins TRBV19 and TRBJ2-5; 8 nucleotides align to TRBD2. The CDR3 length is 15 residues. Germline V CDR1 and CDR2: FNHDT, SITEND (reference sequence). The V and J ends lost 1 base and 0 bases, in that order; junction bases with no gene match: 1. The CDR3 reads CASSITGGNQDTQYF. The covered CDR3 bases are TGTGCCAGCAGTATAACTGGGGGAAACCAAGACACCCAGTAC.

Of note for this clone: Each gene name is a mouse one. Sequencing ends 1 residue short of the CDR3 end; the germline J gene provides the rest. The V call is TRBV12-1, the J call TRBJ1-1, with a possible D match to TRBD1 (6 bases). CDR3 length: 12 residues. The germline V gene encodes CDR1 SGHSN and CDR2 HYEKVE. With 2 bases removed from V and 5 bases from J, the gap between germline ends came to 8 bases. This CDR3 reads CASSPGTTEVFF. The sequenced part of the CDR3 DNA is TGTGCCAGCTCTCCCGGGACAACAGAAGTCTTC.

On this clone: Mouse germline and gene names are used. The CDR3 end falls 1 residue outside the read, so it is completed with the germline J gene. The chain joins TRBV12-1 to TRBJ2-3; the match to TRBD2 covers 9 bases. Germline CDR1 is SGHSN and CDR2 is HYEKVE. The CDR3 has 17 amino acids. V lost 0 bases to trimming and J lost 0 bases; unmatched junction nucleotides: 6. The CDR3 DNA, read in part, is TGTGCCAGCTCTCTCGTATGGGGGGGCGGAAGTGCAGAAACGCTGTAT. It yields the protein CASSLVWGGGSAETLY. The whole CDR3 region reads CASSLVWGGGSAETLYF.

Comments on this clone: Germline and genes: mouse. The read terminates 1 residue before the CDR3 end, so the remaining end is supplied by the germline J gene. Other DNA sequences in this sample translate to the same CDR3. The rearrangement joins TRBV3 to TRBJ2-2; D is tentatively TRBD1 or TRBD2 (5 bases each). The V gene lost 1 base and the J gene lost 2 bases, with 5 bases spanning the gap. Germline CDR1 SNHLY, CDR2 FYNGKV (reference sequence). The CDR3 has 14 residues. The covered CDR3 bases are TGTGCCAGCAGCTTAGGGGGGAACACCGGGCAGCTCTAC. It codes for CASSLGGNTGQLY. The full CDR3 sequence reads CASSLGGNTGQLYF.

Notes on this clone: Mouse gene names apply. The sequence runs out 1 residue before the end of the CDR3; the remainder is reconstructed from the germline J gene. The chain couples TRBV26 to TRBJ2-7; possible D gene TRBD2, 6 bases. Germline loops: CDR1 KGHPV, CDR2 FQNQEV (reference sequence). Trimming stripped 5 bases from V and 4 bases from J, with 6 bases between. The CDR3 is 11 amino acids. This chain's CDR3 is CASSGTYEQYF. The part of the CDR3 DNA that was read is TGTGCCAGCAGTGGGACTTATGAACAGTAC.

Comment on this clone: The gene names given are mouse names. The read terminates 1 residue before the CDR3 end, so the remaining end is supplied by the germline J gene. The genes are TRBV26 and TRBJ1-1; D perhaps matches TRBD1 (5 bases). V lost 8 bases, J lost 0 bases, and 13 bases lay in between. CDR1 and CDR2 (germline): KGHPV, FQNQEV (reference sequence). CDR3 size: 14 residues. The sequenced CDR3 bases are TGTGCCAGCGCCGGACAAACTGCAAACACAGAAGTCTTC. Translating it yields CASAGQTANTEVF. The entire CDR3 reads CASAGQTANTEVFF.

Comments on this clone: Gene names are mouse gene names. The read is 1 residue too short to cover the CDR3 end, so that end is filled in from the germline J gene. V gene TRBV26 combines with J gene TRBJ1-6; D uncertain. TRBJ1-6 has ORF status, its function being uncertain. Looked up from germline, CDR1 is KGHPV and CDR2 is FQNQEV (reference sequence). CDR3 length: 14 amino acids. V was clipped by 6 bases and J by 3 bases, with 9 bases between them. The DNA read from the CDR3 is TGTGCCAGCAGGCCCGCCAGCTATAATTCGCCCCTCTAC. Translated: CASRPASYNSPLY. The CDR3 as a whole reads CASRPASYNSPLYF.

By its share, this clone is large. Genes here carry mouse names. The read is 1 residue too short to cover the CDR3 end, so that end is filled in from the germline J gene. The chain employs TRBV5 and TRBJ2-1; 8 bases map to TRBD2. From germline, CDR1 is LGHNA and CDR2 YNLKQL (reference sequence). The CDR3 length is 14 residues. Trimming took 3 bases from V and 7 from J; bases not matched to a gene: 5. The CDR3 DNA, read in part, is TGTGCCAGCAGCCACGGACTGGGAAGGGCTGAGCAGTTC. This codes for CASSHGLGRAEQF. The CDR3 reads in full as CASSHGLGRAEQFF.

This clone is deemed medium-sized. The genes are named according to mouse. The read gets to within 1 residue of the CDR3 end, and the germline J gene fills in the rest. This sequence joins TRBV3 and TRBJ2-7; D is uncertain. The CDR3 sequence is 10 residues long. The germline CDR1 and CDR2 sequences are SNHLY and FYNGKV (reference sequence). Trimming removed 3 bases at V and 3 bases at J, with 0 bases between. The CDR3 bases that were read are TGTGCCAGCAGCTTCTATGAACAGTAC. Protein product: CASSFYEQY. The full CDR3 protein is CASSFYEQYF.

With respect to this clone: Gene names and germline match the mouse. CDR3 sequence reads: CASLRDRDTEVFF. The DNA read from the CDR3 is TGTGCCAGCCTCCGGGACAGGGACACAGAAGTCTTC. The gene calls are TRBV26 and TRBJ1-1; 9 nucleotides line up with TRBD1. The read terminates 1 residue before the CDR3 end, so the remaining end is supplied by the germline J gene. CDR3 length: 13 amino acids. V gave up 8 bases and J gave up 3 bases; unmatched junction bases: 4. Per the germline V gene, CDR1 is KGHPV and CDR2 is FQNQEV (reference sequence).

A remark on this clone: Gene names are the mouse ones. The CDR3 DNA, read in part, is TGTGCCAGCTCTCTCGGACTGGGGGGGCTTAGTCAAAACACCTTGTAC. The encoded protein is CASSLGLGGLSQNTLY. The full CDR3 protein is CASSLGLGGLSQNTLYF. V is TRBV12-1 and J is TRBJ2-4; TRBD2 aligns across 13 bases. The read terminates 1 residue before the CDR3 end, so the remaining end is supplied by the germline J gene. The CDR3 is 17 amino acids. Looked up from germline, CDR1 is SGHSN and CDR2 is HYEKVE. With 0 bases clipped from V and 0 bases from J, the junction kept 2 bases outside the gene matches.

Notes on this clone: Any gene name here is a mouse gene name. The read terminates 1 residue before the CDR3 end, so the remaining end is supplied by the germline J gene. This chain uses TRBV13-1 with TRBJ1-2; 8 positions agree with TRBD1. The length of the CDR3 is 15 residues. Losses at the gene ends were 4 bases for V and 4 bases for J; bases not matched to a gene: 9. Germline V gives CDR1 NSHNY, CDR2 SYGAGN. The CDR3 DNA, read in part, is TGTGCCAGCAGTCTCGTGACAGGGGCGGTCTCCGACTACACC. Translating gives CASSLVTGAVSDYT. The whole CDR3 is CASSLVTGAVSDYTF.

A remark on this clone: Genes and germline come from the mouse. Coverage ceases 1 residue before the CDR3 finishes, and the germline J gene fills in the end. The chain has TRBV13-2 and TRBJ2-4; 8 bases map to TRBD2. CDR1 is NNHNN, CDR2 SYGAGS, per germline (reference sequence). The CDR3 contains 14 residues. The V and J ends lost 2 bases and 6 bases, in that order; junction bases with no gene match: 5. The chain's CDR3 is CASGDWGAENTLYF. The sequenced CDR3 bases are TGTGCCAGCGGTGACTGGGGGGCGGAGAACACCTTGTAC.

Concerning this clone: Each gene name is a mouse one. Read coverage stops 1 residue before the CDR3 terminus; the germline J gene supplies the remainder. The gene calls are TRBV13-2 and TRBJ2-3; TRBD2 agrees at 10 bases. With 3 bases clipped from V and 0 bases from J, the junction kept 4 bases outside the gene matches. Germline values: CDR1 NNHNN, CDR2 SYGAGS (reference sequence). The CDR3 spans 16 residues. Here the CDR3 reads CASGGPDWGSAETLYF. Partial CDR3 DNA: TGTGCCAGCGGTGGACCGGACTGGGGGAGTGCAGAAACGCTGTAT.

This clone ranks as large. Gene names and germline refer to mouse. The read ends 1 residue shy of where the CDR3 ends; the end is completed using the germline J gene. The chain is built from TRBV13-1 and TRBJ2-5; 7 bases are shared with TRBD1. The J segment lost 5 bases and the V segment lost 5 bases, leaving 2 bases of the junction unmatched. Germline CDR1 is NSHNY and CDR2 is SYGAGN. This CDR3 has 12 amino acids. CDR3 region: CASRTGRDTQYF. The sequenced part of the CDR3 DNA is TGTGCCAGCAGGACAGGGAGAGACACCCAGTAC.

To note about this clone: The genes and germline here are from mouse. The read terminates 1 residue before the CDR3 end, so the remaining end is supplied by the germline J gene. The chain uses TRBV26 and TRBJ2-4, with 7 bases fitting TRBD1. CDR1 and CDR2 (germline): KGHPV, FQNQEV (reference sequence). The CDR3 has 13 amino acids. Trimming took 4 bases from V and 3 from J; bases not matched to a gene: 1. This CDR3 is CASSRDRQNTLYF. The sequenced part of the CDR3 DNA is TGTGCCAGCAGTCGGGACAGACAAAACACCTTGTAC.

Comments on this clone: Genes and germline come from the mouse. The CDR3 extends 1 residue past the end of the read, so its final part is completed from the germline J gene. The chain links TRBV5 to TRBJ1-5, with TRBD1 matching over 7 bases. CDR1 is LGHNA, CDR2 YNLKQL, per germline (reference sequence). V shed 1 base and J 7 bases; nucleotides not matched to a gene: 1. The CDR3 is made up of 13 amino acids. The CDR3 is CASSQAGGQAPLF. Incomplete CDR3 DNA: TGTGCCAGCAGCCAAGCAGGGGGACAGGCTCCGCTT.

A word on this clone: Genes and germline come from the mouse. Read coverage stops 1 residue before the CDR3 terminus; the germline J gene supplies the remainder. The V call is TRBV24, the J call TRBJ2-4; no clear D. CDR1 and CDR2 (germline): KGHTA, FRNEEI. The V end lost 0 bases, the J end lost 6 bases, and 4 bases lay between the germline ends. The CDR3 covers 12 residues. The DNA read from the CDR3 is TGTGCCAGCAGTCTGTATTCTAACACCTTGTAC. Translation: CASSLYSNTLY. Given in full, the CDR3 is CASSLYSNTLYF.

Turning to this clone: The gene names given are mouse names. The CDR3 end lies 1 residue beyond the end of the read and is filled in from the germline J gene. The J gene is TRBJ2-7, the V gene TRBV5, with 7 bases identical to TRBD1. The CDR3 extends over 14 amino acids. Germline CDR1 reads LGHNA; CDR2 reads YNLKQL (reference sequence). V was clipped by 4 bases and J by 0 bases; unmatched bases: 3. CDR3 bases read: TGTGCCAGCAGCCTCCGGGACAGCTCCTATGAACAGTAC. Its protein is CASSLRDSSYEQY. The entire CDR3 protein is CASSLRDSSYEQYF.

Points on this clone: Gene names and germline match the mouse. CDR3 sequence reads: CASSLALNTGQLYF. CDR3 DNA, as far as it was read: TGTGCCAGCAGCTTAGCCCTAAACACCGGGCAGCTCTAC. The gene calls are TRBV3 and TRBJ2-2; D ambiguous. The read falls 1 residue short of the CDR3 end, and the missing part is taken from the germline J gene. The germline gives CDR1 SNHLY, CDR2 FYNGKV (reference sequence). This CDR3 has 14 amino acids. Trimming cost V 0 bases and J 1 base, with 3 bases left between them.

As concerns this clone: Gene and germline names: mouse. The DNA ends 1 residue before the CDR3 does, and the rest of the CDR3 is filled in from the germline J gene. V usage is TRBV1 and J usage is TRBJ1-3; 7 bases map to TRBD1. The CDR3 is made up of 13 amino acids. After removal of 4 bases from V and 4 bases from J, the junction contained 1 base not matched to a gene. Germline V lookup: CDR1 NSQYPW, CDR2 LRSPGD (reference sequence). The CDR3 sequence is CTCSDRGGNTLYF. CDR3 DNA (partial): TGCACCTGCAGTGACAGGGGAGGAAATACGCTCTAT. The full variable domain, with the rest looked up from reference TRBV1 and TRBJ1-3, is VTLLEQNPRWRLVPRGQAVNLRCILKNSQYPWMSWYQQDLQKQLQWLFTLRSPGDKEVKSLPGADYLATRVTDTELRLQVANMSQGRTLYCTCSDRGGNTLYFGEGSRLIVV.

As to this clone: Any gene name here is a mouse gene name. The CDR3 end lies 1 residue beyond the end of the read and is filled in from the germline J gene. The J gene is TRBJ2-7, the V gene TRBV12-2, with 7 bases aligning to TRBD1. Germline V lookup: CDR1 SGHLS, CDR2 HYDKME. Trimming took 1 base from V and 3 from J; bases not matched to a gene: 2. This CDR3 contains 13 residues. CDR3 DNA, as far as it was read: TGTGCCAGCTCTCTGGGGGACAGCTATGAACAGTAC. Protein sequence: CASSLGDSYEQY. The full CDR3 is CASSLGDSYEQYF.

As for this clone: Gene names are mouse gene names. With the read ending 1 residue before the CDR3 end, the germline J gene is used to fill in that end. The gene calls are TRBV20 and TRBJ1-6, with 8 bases aligning to TRBD1. TRBJ1-6 qualifies as an ORF whose function is uncertain. J was trimmed by 8 bases and V by 6 bases; bases with no gene match: 3. The CDR3 is made up of 12 amino acids. Germline CDR1 and CDR2: GFQATS and STVNSAI. CDR3 loop: CGADRGDSPLYF. The sequenced part of the CDR3 DNA is TGTGGTGCCGACAGGGGTGATTCGCCCCTCTAC.

A few counts support this clone. Gene names follow the mouse nomenclature. This CDR3 reads CASSPGGYNQAPLF. The sequenced CDR3 bases are TGTGCCAGCAGTCCAGGGGGCTACAACCAGGCTCCGCTT. The rearrangement uses TRBV15 and TRBJ1-5; 8 bases agree with TRBD1. The read terminates 1 residue ahead of where the CDR3 ends, so the germline J gene completes it. The germline V gene has CDR1 SGHND and CDR2 FRSKSL. J lost 2 bases, V lost 5 bases, and 2 bases had no gene match. This CDR3 is built from 14 residues.